This record covers a single TCR beta chain. Its antigen remains unknown. This sample is part of a study of shared clonotypes between healthy human individuals. Findings of the study overall: A generally larger estimated richness was seen in naive subsets than in memory subsets.

The naive CD8 subset, CD45RO-negative cells positively selected for CCR7, excluded terminally differentiated effector memory CD45RA+ cells. V shed 5 bases, J shed 5 bases, and the junction held 6 bases outside the gene matches. The CDR3 has 16 residues. In germline, CDR1 is MDHEN, CDR2 SYDVKM. Here immunoSEQ multiplex PCR was the method, and the copy in TCRdb shows in-frame clones only, minus some. The sample records roughly 650,000 clones, approximately 96% being singletons. This sequence originates from a woman in her 30s in good health. The chain recombines TRBV28 with TRBJ2-1, with 13 nucleotides matching TRBD2. Sample: naive CD8+ T cells sorted from blood. The CDR3 region is CASSPGLAGVDNEQFF. The CDR3 region has the DNA TGTGCCAGCAGTCCAGGACTAGCGGGAGTCGACAATGAGCAGTTCTTC.